This TCR beta chain was captured by sequencing in a study of cytomegalovirus exposure and HLA in healthy donors. V shed 3 bases and J shed 6 bases, with 24 bases lying between them. The CDR3 sequence is 16 residues long. Germline CDR1 is SQVTM and CDR2 is ANQGSEA. With 60 Vbeta and 13 Jbeta primers, the PCR was carried out. TCRdb's table, derived via immunoSEQ multiplex PCR, lists solely in-frame clones and lacks some. The sample includes about 87,000 clones, around 68% of them seen just once. Nominally healthy donors provided the samples, though records likely missed some immune exposures. This chain links TRBV29-1 with TRBJ2-7, with a weak D call TRBD1 (6 bases). The origin of this receptor is a man aged 25-45 years in good health and CMV-seropositive. Sequenced sample: PBMCs. The CDR3 loop reads CSVEEVSGQWTVEQYF. CDR3 DNA: TGCAGCGTTGAGGAGGTATCAGGTCAGTGGACAGTCGAGCAGTACTTC.